This T cell receptor beta chain emerged from a study of shared clonotypes between healthy human individuals. Using immunoSEQ multiplex PCR, the repertoire was profiled, and TCRdb retains in-frame clones only, with some absent. This sample yields under 2,000,000 clones, of which just under 95% are seen a single time; less than 1.5% belongs to the top ten. This clone came up once. With V trimmed by 6 bases and J by 2 bases, 3 bases remained unmatched. This CDR3 region has 14 residues. CDR1 is MNHEY and CDR2 is SVGAGI in the germline V gene. Positive CCR7 selection of CD45RO-negative cells yielded the naive CD8 cells, and terminally differentiated effector memory CD45RA+ cells were excluded.

The TCR comes from a man younger than 35 in good health. Sequencing used naive CD8+ T cells sorted from blood. The rearrangement joins TRBV6-5 to TRBJ2-1, with 8 nucleotides matching TRBD1. The chain's CDR3 is CASSRQGTYNEQFF. Here the CDR3 DNA reads TGTGCCAGCAGCCGACAGGGGACCTACAATGAGCAGTTCTTC.